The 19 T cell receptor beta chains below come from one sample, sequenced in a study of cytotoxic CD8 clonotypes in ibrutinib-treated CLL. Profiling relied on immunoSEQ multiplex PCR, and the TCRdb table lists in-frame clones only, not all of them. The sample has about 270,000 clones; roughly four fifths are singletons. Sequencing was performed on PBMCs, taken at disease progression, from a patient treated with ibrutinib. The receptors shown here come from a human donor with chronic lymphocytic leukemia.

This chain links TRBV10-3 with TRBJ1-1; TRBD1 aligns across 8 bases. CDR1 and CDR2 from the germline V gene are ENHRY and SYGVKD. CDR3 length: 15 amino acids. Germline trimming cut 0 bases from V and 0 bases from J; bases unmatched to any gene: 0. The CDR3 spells CAISESGQVNTEAFF. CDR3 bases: TGTGCCATCAGTGAGTCGGGACAGGTGAACACTGAAGCTTTCTTT.

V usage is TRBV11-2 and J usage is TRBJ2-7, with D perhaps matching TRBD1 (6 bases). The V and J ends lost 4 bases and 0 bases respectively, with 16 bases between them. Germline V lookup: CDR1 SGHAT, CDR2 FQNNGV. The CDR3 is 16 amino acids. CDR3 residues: CASSSVQGVGSYEQYF. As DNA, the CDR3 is TGTGCCAGCAGCTCCGTACAGGGTGTGGGCTCCTACGAGCAGTACTTC.

The CDR3 DNA is TGTGCCAGCAGCTTAGTCTGGGACGGGGCGGATACGCAGTATTTT. Translating it yields CASSLVWDGADTQYF. The gene calls are TRBV7-2 and TRBJ2-3; D could derive from TRBD1 or TRBD2 (5 bases each). The germline V and J ends were trimmed by 1 base and 6 bases, with 14 bases remaining between them. The germline V gene has CDR1 SGHTA and CDR2 FQGNSA. The CDR3 consists of 15 residues.

CDR3 DNA sequence: TGTGCCAGCAGTTTTCGGGGGAGGGCTAAAGAGACCCAGTACTTC. It codes for CASSFRGRAKETQYF. The chain combines TRBV28 with TRBJ2-5; TRBD2 matches at 7 bases. The CDR3 is 15 amino acids. Germline values: CDR1 MDHEN, CDR2 SYDVKM. V gave up 3 bases and J gave up 3 bases; unmatched junction bases: 7. The whole variable domain, remainder taken from reference TRBV28 and TRBJ2-5, is DVKVTQSSRYLVKRTGEKVFLECVQDMDHENMFWYRQDPGLGLRLIYFSYDVKMKEKGDIPEGYSVSREKKERFSLILESASTNQTSMYLCASSFRGRAKETQYFGPGTRLLVL.

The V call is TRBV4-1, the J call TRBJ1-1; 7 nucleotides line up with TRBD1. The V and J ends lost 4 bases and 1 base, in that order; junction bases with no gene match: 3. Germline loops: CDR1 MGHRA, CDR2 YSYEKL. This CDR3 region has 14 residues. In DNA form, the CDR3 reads TGCGCCAGCAGCCCACGACAGGGGAACACTGAAGCTTTCTTT. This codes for CASSPRQGNTEAFF.

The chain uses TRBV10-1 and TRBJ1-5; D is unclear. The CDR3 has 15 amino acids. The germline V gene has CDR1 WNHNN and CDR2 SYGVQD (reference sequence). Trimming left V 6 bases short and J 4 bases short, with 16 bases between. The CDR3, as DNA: TGCGCCAGCAGAATTGACACTAAGCCAAATCAGCCCCAGCATTTT. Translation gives CASRIDTKPNQPQHF.

In nucleotides, the CDR3 is TGTGCTAGTGGTTTGCACCCACCCGGGGAGCTGTTTTTT. Protein sequence: CASGLHPPGELFF. V and J are TRBV12-5 and TRBJ2-2; D remains unclear. Germline lookup yields CDR1 LGHNT and CDR2 FRNRAP. Trimming cost V 2 bases and J 6 bases, with 7 bases left between them. The CDR3 is made up of 13 amino acids.

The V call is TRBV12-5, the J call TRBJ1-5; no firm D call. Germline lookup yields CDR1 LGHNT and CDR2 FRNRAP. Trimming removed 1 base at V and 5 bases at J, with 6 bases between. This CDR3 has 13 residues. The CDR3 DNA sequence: TGTGCTAGTGGTTTGGGATTCGATCAGCCCCAGCATTTT. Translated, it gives CASGLGFDQPQHF.

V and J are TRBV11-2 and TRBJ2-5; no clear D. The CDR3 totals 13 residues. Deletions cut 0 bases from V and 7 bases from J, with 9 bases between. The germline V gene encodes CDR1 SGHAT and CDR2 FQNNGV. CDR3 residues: CASSLEGSPTQYF. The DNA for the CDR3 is TGTGCCAGCAGCTTAGAGGGCAGCCCGACCCAGTACTTC.

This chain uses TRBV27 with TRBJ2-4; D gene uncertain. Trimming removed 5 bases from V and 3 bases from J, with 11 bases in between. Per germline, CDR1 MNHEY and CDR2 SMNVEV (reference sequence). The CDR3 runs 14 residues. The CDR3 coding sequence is TGTGCCAGCAGTCCGTCCCTAAACAAAAACATTCAGTACTTC. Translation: CASSPSLNKNIQYF.

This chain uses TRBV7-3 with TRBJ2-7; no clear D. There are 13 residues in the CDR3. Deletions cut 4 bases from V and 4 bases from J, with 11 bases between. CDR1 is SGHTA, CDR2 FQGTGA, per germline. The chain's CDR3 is CASSSGRVYEQYF. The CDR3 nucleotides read TGTGCCAGCAGCTCCGGACGGGTTTACGAGCAGTACTTC.

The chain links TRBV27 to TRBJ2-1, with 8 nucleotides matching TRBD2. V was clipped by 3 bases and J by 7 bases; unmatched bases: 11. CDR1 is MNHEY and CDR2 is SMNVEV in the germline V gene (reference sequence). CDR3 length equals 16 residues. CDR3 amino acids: CASSFRWSGRENEQFF. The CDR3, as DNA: TGTGCCAGCAGTTTTCGCTGGAGCGGGAGAGAGAATGAGCAGTTCTTC.

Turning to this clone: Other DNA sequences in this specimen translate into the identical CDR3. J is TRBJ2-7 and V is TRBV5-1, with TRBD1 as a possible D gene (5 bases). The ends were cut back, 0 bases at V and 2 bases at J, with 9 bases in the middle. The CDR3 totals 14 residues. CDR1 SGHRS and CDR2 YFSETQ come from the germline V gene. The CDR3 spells CASSLVQGAYEQYF. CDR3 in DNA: TGCGCCAGCAGCTTGGTGCAGGGTGCCTACGAGCAGTACTTC.

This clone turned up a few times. This chain's CDR3 is CASSFQGAAVFGTQYF. CDR3 nucleotides: TGCGCCAGCAGCTTTCAGGGGGCCGCGGTATTTGGGACCCAGTACTTC. The rearrangement links TRBV5-1 to TRBJ2-5; 8 positions agree with TRBD1. Germline V gene lookup returns CDR1 SGHRS and CDR2 YFSETQ. Trimming took 2 bases from V and 7 from J; bases not matched to a gene: 13. The CDR3 length is 16 residues. The full variable domain, completed using reference TRBV5-1 and TRBJ2-5, is KAGVTQTPRYLIKTRGQQVTLSCSPISGHRSVSWYQQTPGQGLQFLFEYFSETQRNKGNFPGRFSGRQFSNSRSEMNVSTLELGDSALYLCASSFQGAAVFGTQYFGPGTRLLVL.

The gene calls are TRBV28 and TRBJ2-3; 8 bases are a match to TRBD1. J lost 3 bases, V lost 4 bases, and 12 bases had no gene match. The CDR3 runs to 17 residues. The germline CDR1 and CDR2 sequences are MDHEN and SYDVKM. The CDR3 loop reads CASSSRQGLFRTDTQYF. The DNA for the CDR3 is TGTGCCAGCAGTTCCCGACAGGGGCTCTTTCGGACAGATACGCAGTATTTT.

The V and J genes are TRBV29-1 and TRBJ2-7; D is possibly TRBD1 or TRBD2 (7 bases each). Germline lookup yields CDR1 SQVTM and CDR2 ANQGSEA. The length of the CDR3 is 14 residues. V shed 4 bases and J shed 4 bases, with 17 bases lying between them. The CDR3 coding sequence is TGCAGCGTTGGACAGGGACTAAGCGGGTACGAGCAGTACTTC. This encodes CSVGQGLSGYEQYF.

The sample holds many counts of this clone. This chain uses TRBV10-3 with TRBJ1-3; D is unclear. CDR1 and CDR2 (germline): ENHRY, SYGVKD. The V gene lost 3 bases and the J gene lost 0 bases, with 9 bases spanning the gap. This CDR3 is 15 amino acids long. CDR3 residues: CAISDGQFSGNTIYF. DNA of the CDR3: TGTGCCATCAGTGACGGCCAGTTCTCTGGAAACACCATATATTTT.

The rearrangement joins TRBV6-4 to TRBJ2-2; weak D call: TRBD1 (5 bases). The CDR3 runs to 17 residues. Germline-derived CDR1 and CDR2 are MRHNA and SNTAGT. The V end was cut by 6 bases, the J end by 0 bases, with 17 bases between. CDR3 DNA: TGTGCCAGCAGAAGGGCCATGGCGACAGCGAACACCGGGGAGCTGTTTTTT. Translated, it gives CASRRAMATANTGELFF.

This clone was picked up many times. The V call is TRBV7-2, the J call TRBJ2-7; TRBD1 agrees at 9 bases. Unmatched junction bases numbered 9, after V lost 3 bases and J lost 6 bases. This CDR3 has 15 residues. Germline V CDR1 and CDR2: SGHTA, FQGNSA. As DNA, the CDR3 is TGTGCCAGCAGCTTGACATGGGGACAGGGAGGCGAGCAGTACTTC. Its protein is CASSLTWGQGGEQYF. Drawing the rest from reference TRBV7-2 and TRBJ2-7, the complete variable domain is GAGVSQSPSNKVTEKGKDVELRCDPISGHTALYWYRQSLGQGLEFLIYFQGNSAPDKSGLPSDRFSAERTGGSVSTLTIQRTQQEDSAVYLCASSLTWGQGGEQYFGPGTRLTVT.